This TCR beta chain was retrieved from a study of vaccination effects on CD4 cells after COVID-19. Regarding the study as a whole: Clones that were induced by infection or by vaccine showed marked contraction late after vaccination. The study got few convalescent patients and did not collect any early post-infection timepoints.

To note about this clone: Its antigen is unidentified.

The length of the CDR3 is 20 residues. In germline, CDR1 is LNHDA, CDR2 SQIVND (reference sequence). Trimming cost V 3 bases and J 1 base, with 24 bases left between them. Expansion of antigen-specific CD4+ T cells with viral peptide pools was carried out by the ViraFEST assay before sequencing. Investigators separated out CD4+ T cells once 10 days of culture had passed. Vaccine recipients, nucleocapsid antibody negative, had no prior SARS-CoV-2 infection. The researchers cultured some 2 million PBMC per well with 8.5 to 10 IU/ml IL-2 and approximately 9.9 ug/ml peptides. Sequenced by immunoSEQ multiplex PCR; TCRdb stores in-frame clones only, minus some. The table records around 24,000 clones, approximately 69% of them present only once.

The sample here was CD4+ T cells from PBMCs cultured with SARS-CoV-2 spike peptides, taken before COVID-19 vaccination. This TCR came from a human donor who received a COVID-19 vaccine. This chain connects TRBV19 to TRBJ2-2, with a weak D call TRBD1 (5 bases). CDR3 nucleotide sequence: TGTGCCAGTAGTATTTCCCAGGGTTGGGATGGGCGTAAGAACACCGGGGAGCTGTTTTTT. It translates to CASSISQGWDGRKNTGELFF.